The 12 T cell receptor beta chains below come from one sample, sequenced in a study of cytomegalovirus exposure and HLA in healthy donors (TCRdb year 2017). Receptors were amplified or captured by the immunoSEQ multiplex PCR assay. TCRdb provides this immuneACCESS table in a form limited to in-frame rearrangements. Some clones are lacking; in checked studies, under half of them reflect an unresolved V gene, and why the rest are absent is not known. This sample lists about 160,000 clones; under 90% were detected once. The leading ten clones occupy around 10% of the sample. The specimen was PBMCs. The source is a young woman in good health and CMV-seropositive.

The chain links TRBV30 to TRBJ2-1; 9 bases line up with TRBD1. Germline V gene lookup returns CDR1 GTSNPN and CDR2 SVGIG (reference sequence). The CDR3 is 17 amino acids. Trimming cost V 0 bases and J 11 bases; bases outside gene matches: 17. This CDR3 reads CAWSVAVRQGVARKQFF. The CDR3 nucleotides read TGTGCCTGGAGTGTTGCGGTTAGACAGGGGGTAGCCCGAAAGCAGTTCTTC.

This clone was counted once. The rearrangement uses TRBV7-3 and TRBJ2-5; a possible D gene is TRBD2 (6 bases). CDR3 size: 14 residues. Trimming shortened V by 3 bases and J by 3 bases, and 11 bases separated the two germline ends. Germline CDR1 reads SGHTA; CDR2 reads FQGTGA. The CDR3: CASSFGGDEETQYF. The CDR3 nucleotides are TGTGCCAGCAGCTTTGGAGGGGACGAAGAGACCCAGTACTTC.

This clone showed up just a few times. The chain combines TRBV29-1 with TRBJ1-1; D is uncertain. V lost 3 bases to trimming and J lost 0 bases, with 11 bases between them. CDR1 is SQVTM and CDR2 is ANQGSEA in the germline V gene. The CDR3 consists of 14 residues. The chain's CDR3 is CSVEAASMNTEAFF. The CDR3, as DNA: TGCAGCGTTGAGGCAGCTAGTATGAACACTGAAGCTTTCTTT.

The chain employs TRBV19 and TRBJ1-1; the D is unclear. The germline V and J ends were trimmed by 6 bases and 2 bases, with 16 bases remaining between them. The CDR3 extends over 15 amino acids. Looked up from germline, CDR1 is LNHDA and CDR2 is SQIVND (reference sequence). DNA of the CDR3: TGTGCCAGTAGCAGAGCGAGACTAGTTAACACTGAAGCTTTCTTT. This codes for CASSRARLVNTEAFF.

The rearrangement joins TRBV11-2 to TRBJ2-3, with a weak D call TRBD1 (6 bases). Trimming cost V 4 bases and J 2 bases, with 25 bases left between them. Germline CDR1 and CDR2: SGHAT and FQNNGV. CDR3 length: 19 amino acids. The CDR3: CASSSPKLEGVSNTDTQYF. The DNA of the CDR3 is TGTGCCAGCAGCTCACCCAAGCTCGAGGGGGTTTCAAACACAGATACGCAGTATTTT.

This chain joins TRBV4-1 and TRBJ1-1, with D possibly TRBD1 on 5 matching bases. CDR3 length: 15 residues. V was trimmed by 3 bases and J by 6 bases, leaving 17 bases between them. From germline, CDR1 is MGHRA and CDR2 YSYEKL. CDR3 nucleotide sequence: TGCGCCAGCAGCCATAGCCAGGGAAGTTTAGCTGAAGCTTTCTTT. Encoded protein: CASSHSQGSLAEAFF.

V is TRBV28 and J is TRBJ2-7, with 10 bases matching TRBD2. Unmatched junction bases numbered 9, after V lost 5 bases and J lost 5 bases. The germline CDR1 and CDR2 sequences are MDHEN and SYDVKM. The CDR3 extends over 15 amino acids. CDR3 bases: TGTGCCAGCAGTGTCTCCGGGACTAGCGAGGACGAGCAGTACTTC. It codes for CASSVSGTSEDEQYF.

The V call is TRBV5-1, the J call TRBJ2-5, with 7 bases that match TRBD2. Germline CDR1 is SGHRS and CDR2 is YFSETQ. V shed 0 bases and J 2 bases; nucleotides not matched to a gene: 4. CDR3 length: 15 amino acids. DNA of the CDR3: TGCGCCAGCAGCTTGGGGGCGGGAGTTCAAGAGACCCAGTACTTC. It is translated as CASSLGAGVQETQYF.

J is TRBJ2-7 and V is TRBV4-3; TRBD2 aligns across 14 bases. V was pared by 6 bases and J by 7 bases, with 8 bases of the junction left unmatched. Per germline, CDR1 LGHNA and CDR2 YSLEER. This CDR3 spans 15 amino acids. CDR3 residues: CASSRLAGGPGEQYF. CDR3 coding DNA: TGCGCCAGCAGTCGACTAGCGGGAGGGCCGGGGGAGCAGTACTTC.

This chain connects TRBV11-2 to TRBJ2-5, with TRBD1 matching over 7 bases. The CDR3 runs 15 residues. Germline loops: CDR1 SGHAT, CDR2 FQNNGV. V lost 7 bases, J lost 0 bases, and 8 bases stayed unmatched. The CDR3 loop reads CASTLVRGYQETQYF. As DNA, the CDR3 is TGTGCCAGCACCCTGGTCAGGGGGTACCAAGAGACCCAGTACTTC.

V gene TRBV11-3 combines with J gene TRBJ2-7, with 7 bases lining up with TRBD2. The CDR3 runs to 14 residues. The V gene end was trimmed by 1 base and the J gene end by 4 bases; junction bases not matched to a gene: 4. From germline, CDR1 is SGHNT and CDR2 YENEEA. DNA of the CDR3: TGTGCCAGCAGCTTAGCGGGAGGACTATACGAGCAGTACTTC. Protein: CASSLAGGLYEQYF.

V usage is TRBV10-3 and J usage is TRBJ1-5; 8 bases align to TRBD1. The length of the CDR3 is 16 residues. V shed 0 bases and J 4 bases; nucleotides not matched to a gene: 5. Per the germline V gene, CDR1 is ENHRY and CDR2 is SYGVKD. CDR3 residues: CAISESQGERNQPQHF. CDR3 in DNA: TGTGCCATCAGTGAGTCACAGGGGGAACGAAATCAGCCCCAGCATTTT.